The 12 T cell receptor beta chains below were found in one sample sequenced in a study of cytotoxic CD8 clonotypes in ibrutinib-treated CLL. Method: immunoSEQ multiplex PCR; TCRdb's copy keeps in-frame clones and lacks some. The table has about 140,000 clones, more than 85% seen once; the top ten hold 10% to 14%. Sequencing was performed on PBMCs, taken after 12 months of ibrutinib treatment. Source of these receptors: a human donor with chronic lymphocytic leukemia.

V usage is TRBV5-1 and J usage is TRBJ2-3; tentative D call: TRBD1 (5 bases). The CDR3 is made up of 14 amino acids. V was trimmed by 1 base and J by 7 bases, leaving 13 bases between them. The germline CDR1 and CDR2 sequences are SGHRS and YFSETQ. The CDR3 DNA follows: TGCGCCAGCAGCTTGTCAGGGCCTGGGAATACGCAGTATTTT. It encodes CASSLSGPGNTQYF.

The chain carries TRBV18 and TRBJ2-7; 9 positions match TRBD2. Germline trimming cut 2 bases from V and 5 bases from J; bases unmatched to any gene: 4. The CDR3 runs to 14 residues. In germline, CDR1 is KGHSH, CDR2 LQKENI. The CDR3 sequence is CASSPSIAGDEQYF. For the CDR3, the DNA is TGTGCCAGCTCACCATCGATAGCGGGAGACGAGCAGTACTTC. Complete variable domain (other parts from reference TRBV18 and TRBJ2-7): NAGVMQNPRHLVRRRGQEARLRCSPMKGHSHVYWYRQLPEEGLKFMVYLQKENIIDESGMPKERFSAEFPKEGPSILRIQQVVRGDSAAYFCASSPSIAGDEQYFGPGTRLTVT.

The chain combines TRBV5-1 with TRBJ2-3; either TRBD1 or TRBD2 may supply D (5 bases each). This CDR3 comprises 15 residues. Trimming left V 4 bases short and J 4 bases short, with 16 bases between. Looked up from germline, CDR1 is SGHRS and CDR2 is YFSETQ. CDR3 in DNA: TGCGCCAGCAGCCCGATGTCGGGGACGGCAGATACGCAGTATTTT. Protein sequence: CASSPMSGTADTQYF.

The rearrangement uses TRBV7-9 and TRBJ2-1, with D uncertain. Trimming took 2 bases from V and 9 from J, leaving 5 bases between them. Germline assignment: CDR1 SEHNR and CDR2 FQNEAQ (reference sequence). CDR3 length: 11 amino acids. CDR3 in DNA: TGTGCCAGCAGCTTAAGTATTGAGCAGTTCTTC. This codes for CASSLSIEQFF.

This rearrangement joins TRBV7-3 to TRBJ2-7; D ambiguous. V lost 3 bases, J lost 7 bases, and 13 bases lay in between. Germline V lookup: CDR1 SGHTA, CDR2 FQGTGA. CDR3 length: 13 residues. CDR3 residues: CASSLFLGFEQYF. CDR3 coding DNA: TGTGCCAGCAGCTTGTTTTTGGGTTTTGAGCAGTACTTC.

J is TRBJ2-1 and V is TRBV11-2; no definite D call. CDR1 is SGHAT, CDR2 FQNNGV, per germline. V was cut by 4 bases and J by 0 bases, with 13 bases left in between. This CDR3 contains 16 residues. This CDR3 is CASSYRSGSSYNEQFF. In DNA form, the CDR3 reads TGTGCCAGCAGCTATCGTTCTGGTAGCTCCTACAATGAGCAGTTCTTC.

The rearrangement links TRBV5-1 to TRBJ2-7, with D possibly called TRBD1 or TRBD2 (5 bases each). Germline CDR1 and CDR2: SGHRS and YFSETQ. V lost 0 bases to trimming and J lost 2 bases, with 9 bases between them. The CDR3 has 14 residues. The CDR3 nucleotides are TGCGCCAGCAGCTTGGACTGGGACCCCTACGAGCAGTACTTC. This codes for CASSLDWDPYEQYF.

This sequence joins TRBV7-2 and TRBJ1-2; 10 bases are a match to TRBD1. The V gene end was trimmed by 4 bases and the J gene end by 10 bases; junction bases not matched to a gene: 3. This CDR3 has 12 residues. In germline, CDR1 is SGHTA, CDR2 FQGNSA. DNA for the CDR3: TGTGCCAGCAGCTCCGGGACAGGGGTCTACACCTTC. Translation gives CASSSGTGVYTF. Filled out from reference TRBV7-2 and TRBJ1-2, the complete variable domain reads GAGVSQSPSNKVTEKGKDVELRCDPISGHTALYWYRQSLGQGLEFLIYFQGNSAPDKSGLPSDRFSAERTGGSVSTLTIQRTQQEDSAVYLCASSSGTGVYTFGSGTRLTVV.

The chain recombines TRBV19 with TRBJ2-1, with 8 positions matching TRBD2. Germline CDR1 reads LNHDA; CDR2 reads SQIVND (reference sequence). With 3 bases clipped from V and 4 bases from J, the junction kept 8 bases outside the gene matches. CDR3 size: 16 residues. CDR3 sequence reads: CASSMGAGARYNEQFF. CDR3 DNA sequence: TGTGCCAGTAGTATGGGAGCGGGAGCTAGGTACAATGAGCAGTTCTTC.

CDR3 coding DNA: TGTGCCTGGAGCCCCCCCCTGGGCCTAGTCGGCTACACCTTC. Residues: CAWSPPLGLVGYTF. The V and J genes are TRBV30 and TRBJ1-2; no clear D. The CDR3 is 14 residues long. V was clipped by 3 bases and J by 8 bases, with 19 bases between them. The germline V gene has CDR1 GTSNPN and CDR2 SVGIG (reference sequence).

In this sample, this clone turned up once. The chain links TRBV5-8 to TRBJ1-2; D call uncertain. Trimming shortened V by 0 bases and J by 8 bases, and 11 bases separated the two germline ends. The CDR3 spans 13 residues. The germline V gene encodes CDR1 SGHTS and CDR2 YDEGEE. The chain's CDR3 is CASSLESGSGYTF. The CDR3 coding sequence is TGTGCCAGCAGCTTGGAGTCTGGGTCGGGCTACACCTTC.

The rearrangement uses TRBV4-2 and TRBJ1-5, with D possibly being TRBD1 (5 bases). Germline V gene sequence: CDR1 LGHNA, CDR2 YNFKEQ. The CDR3 contains 14 residues. The V and J ends lost 0 bases and 8 bases respectively, with 11 bases between them. CDR3 coding DNA: TGTGCCAGCAGCCAAGATTTCATACAGGAGCCCCAGCATTTT. It codes for CASSQDFIQEPQHF.